This is a list of T cell receptor beta chains from one sample in a study of shared clonotypes between healthy human individuals. Libraries were prepared by immunoSEQ multiplex PCR; TCRdb keeps only in-frame clonotypes and omits some of them. Of hundreds of thousands of clones listed, 74% were seen once; the top ten hold about 1.8%. The sample was memory CD4+ T cells sorted from blood. The receptors here all came from a woman younger than 45 in good health. CDR3s include the opening cysteine and the closing phenylalanine or tryptophan. Fields, in order: D gene, J gene, V gene, clone size, CDR3 DNA, CDR3 protein. D genes are given only for firm matches. Size is stated for part of the rows, as once, few or many counts, or as a class when the clone is expanded.

D: -; J: TRBJ2-1; V: TRBV11-3; size: -; DNA: TGTGCCAGCAGCTATCAGGGGGGGTACGACGATGAGCAGTTCTTC; CDR3: CASSYQGGYDDEQFF
D: TRBD2; J: TRBJ2-5; V: TRBV10-3; size: few; DNA: TGTGCCATCAGTAGGACCGGGACTAGCGGGAGTTGGCAAGAGACCCAGTACTTC; CDR3: CAISRTGTSGSWQETQYF
D: -; J: TRBJ2-5; V: TRBV19; size: -; DNA: TGTGCCAGTAGTCCCCAAGGACTCGACAGGCAGTACTTC; CDR3: CASSPQGLDRQYF
D: -; J: TRBJ1-2; V: TRBV6-5; size: -; DNA: TGTGCCAGCAGTTCGCACCAGTCACCACTAAATGGCTACACCTTC; CDR3: CASSSHQSPLNGYTF
D: TRBD1; J: TRBJ1-5; V: TRBV28; size: -; DNA: TGTGCCAGCAGTCTTCACGACAGGGGGCCTCAGCCCCAGCATTTT; CDR3: CASSLHDRGPQPQHF
D: TRBD2; J: TRBJ2-2; V: TRBV6-1; size: -; DNA: TGTGCCAGCAGTGATCGACTAGCGAGGAACACCGGGGAGCTGTTTTTT; CDR3: CASSDRLARNTGELFF
D: TRBD2; J: TRBJ2-3; V: TRBV11-2; size: -; DNA: TGTGCCAGCAGGGGCGGGAGGGCCACCCGGGATACGCAGTATTTT; CDR3: CASRGGRATRDTQYF
D: -; J: TRBJ1-1; V: TRBV9; size: few; DNA: TGTGCCAGCAGCGTAGTCCCAGGGAATTACCCTGAAGCTTTCTTT; CDR3: CASSVVPGNYPEAFF
D: -; J: TRBJ2-5; V: TRBV7-3; size: -; DNA: TGTGCCAGCAGCCCTCAACCAGGGCAAGAGCAGTACTTC; CDR3: CASSPQPGQEQYF
D: TRBD2; J: TRBJ2-4; V: TRBV5-6; size: -; DNA: TGTGCCAGCAGCCCCCTAGCGGGGGCTAAAAACATTCAGTACTTC; CDR3: CASSPLAGAKNIQYF
D: -; J: TRBJ2-2; V: TRBV9; size: -; DNA: TGTGCCAGCAGCGTTAGGCGGGAAAACACCGGGGAGCTGTTTTTT; CDR3: CASSVRRENTGELFF
D: TRBD1; J: TRBJ1-2; V: TRBV19; size: -; DNA: TGTGCCAGTAGAATCGGACAGGGACATGGCTACACCTTC; CDR3: CASRIGQGHGYTF
D: TRBD2; J: TRBJ2-1; V: TRBV5-8; size: once; DNA: TGTGCCAGCAGCTTTCAGAGCGGGAGGTTCAATGAGCAGTTCTTC; CDR3: CASSFQSGRFNEQFF
D: TRBD2; J: TRBJ2-7; V: TRBV7-6; size: -; DNA: TGTGCCAGCAGCTTAGGGGTAGCGGGAGATATCTACGAGCAGTACTTC; CDR3: CASSLGVAGDIYEQYF
D: -; J: TRBJ1-4; V: TRBV18; size: -; DNA: TGTGCCAGCTCACCGGTGCAGGGCGTTAATGAAAAACTGTTTTTT; CDR3: CASSPVQGVNEKLFF
D: TRBD2; J: TRBJ2-3; V: TRBV6-5; size: -; DNA: TGTGCCAGCAGTCGACTAGCTTTGCCAGATACGCAGTATTTT; CDR3: CASSRLALPDTQYF
D: TRBD1; J: TRBJ2-7; V: TRBV7-2; size: -; DNA: TGTGCCAGCAGCTCCCGGGACAGTTCCTACGAGCAGTACTTC; CDR3: CASSSRDSSYEQYF
D: TRBD1; J: TRBJ1-1; V: TRBV10-3; size: once; DNA: TGTGCCATCAGTGAGTGGACAGGGTTCACTGAAGCTTTCTTT; CDR3: CAISEWTGFTEAFF
D: TRBD2; J: TRBJ2-1; V: TRBV4-2; size: few; DNA: TGTGCCAGCAGCCGTCCGGGACTAGCGCCATACAATGAGCAGTTCTTC; CDR3: CASSRPGLAPYNEQFF
D: -; J: TRBJ2-7; V: TRBV5-1; size: -; DNA: TGCGCCAGCAGCTTGGTTGGGTCCGAGCAGTACTTC; CDR3: CASSLVGSEQYF
D: -; J: TRBJ1-2; V: TRBV5-1; size: -; DNA: TGCGCCAGCAGCTCCCAGGGTGTTGAATACAATGGCTACACCTTC; CDR3: CASSSQGVEYNGYTF
D: -; J: TRBJ2-7; V: TRBV14; size: -; DNA: TGTGCCAGCAGCCAACCGGGACAACATTACGAGCAGTACTTC; CDR3: CASSQPGQHYEQYF
D: TRBD1; J: TRBJ1-5; V: TRBV18; size: -; DNA: TGTGCCAGCTCAACAGGGGGGATTAGCAATCAGCCCCAGCATTTT; CDR3: CASSTGGISNQPQHF
D: TRBD2; J: TRBJ2-5; V: TRBV14; size: many; DNA: TGTGCCAGCAGCCATTTCTCCCACCTAGCGGAGGTAAGAAAGGAGGAGACCCAGTACTTC; CDR3: CASSHFSHLAEVRKEETQYF
D: TRBD1; J: TRBJ2-7; V: TRBV6-1; size: -; DNA: TGTGCCAGTAGACAGGGTGAGAACGAGCAGTACTTC; CDR3: CASRQGENEQYF
D: TRBD2; J: TRBJ2-3; V: TRBV28; size: -; DNA: TGTGCCAGCAGTCCTAGCGGGAGAACAGATACGCAGTATTTT; CDR3: CASSPSGRTDTQYF
D: -; J: TRBJ2-3; V: TRBV7-3; size: -; DNA: TGTGCCAGCAGCTTAACGGGTTCCACAGATACGCAGTATTTT; CDR3: CASSLTGSTDTQYF
D: -; J: TRBJ2-1; V: TRBV7-7; size: -; DNA: TGTGCCAGCAGCTTAGTCCCTGGAGAGACCCATGAGCAGTTCTTC; CDR3: CASSLVPGETHEQFF
D: -; J: TRBJ1-4; V: TRBV7-2; size: -; DNA: TGTGCCAGCAGAGATCAGGGAAGGGTTAATGAAAAACTGTTTTTT; CDR3: CASRDQGRVNEKLFF
D: -; J: TRBJ1-1; V: TRBV28; size: -; DNA: TGTGCCAGCAGTACGGCAGGGTTTCACCCCGACCCTAACACTGAAGCTTTCTTT; CDR3: CASSTAGFHPDPNTEAFF
D: -; J: TRBJ1-2; V: TRBV6-5; size: -; DNA: TGTGCCAGCAGTCCCTACCACACGATTAACTATGGCTACACCTTC; CDR3: CASSPYHTINYGYTF
D: TRBD1; J: TRBJ1-5; V: TRBV10-3; size: -; DNA: TGTGCCATCAGTGAAAGGGTAGGGACAGAGAATCAGCCCCAGCATTTT; CDR3: CAISERVGTENQPQHF